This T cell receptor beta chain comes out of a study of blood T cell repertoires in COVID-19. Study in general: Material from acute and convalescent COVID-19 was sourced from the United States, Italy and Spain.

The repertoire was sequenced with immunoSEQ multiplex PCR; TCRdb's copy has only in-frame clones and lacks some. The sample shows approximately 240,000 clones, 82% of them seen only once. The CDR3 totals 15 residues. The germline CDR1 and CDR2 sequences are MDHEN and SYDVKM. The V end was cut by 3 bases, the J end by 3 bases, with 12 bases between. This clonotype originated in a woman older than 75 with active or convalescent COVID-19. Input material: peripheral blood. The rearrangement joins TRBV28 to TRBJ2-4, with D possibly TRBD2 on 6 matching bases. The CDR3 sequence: CASSLAGQLKNIQYF. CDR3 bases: TGTGCCAGCAGTTTGGCGGGGCAGCTCAAAAACATTCAGTACTTC.